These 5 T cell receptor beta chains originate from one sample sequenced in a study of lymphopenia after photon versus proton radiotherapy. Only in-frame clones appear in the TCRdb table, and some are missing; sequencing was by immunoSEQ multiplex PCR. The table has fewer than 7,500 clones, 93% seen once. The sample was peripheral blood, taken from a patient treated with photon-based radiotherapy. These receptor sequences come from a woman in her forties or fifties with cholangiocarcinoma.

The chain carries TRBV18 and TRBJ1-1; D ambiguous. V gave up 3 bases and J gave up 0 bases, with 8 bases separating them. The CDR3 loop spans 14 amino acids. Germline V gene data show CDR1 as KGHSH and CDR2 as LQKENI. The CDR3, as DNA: TGTGCCAGCTCACCTCTTGCGGTGAACACTGAAGCTTTCTTT. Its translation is CASSPLAVNTEAFF.

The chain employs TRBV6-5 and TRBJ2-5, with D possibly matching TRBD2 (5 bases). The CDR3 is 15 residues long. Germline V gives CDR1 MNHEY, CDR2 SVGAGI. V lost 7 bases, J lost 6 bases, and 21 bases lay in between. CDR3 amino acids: CASTPLASTGKTQYF. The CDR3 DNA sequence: TGTGCCAGCACCCCCCTAGCCAGCACTGGGAAGACCCAGTACTTC.

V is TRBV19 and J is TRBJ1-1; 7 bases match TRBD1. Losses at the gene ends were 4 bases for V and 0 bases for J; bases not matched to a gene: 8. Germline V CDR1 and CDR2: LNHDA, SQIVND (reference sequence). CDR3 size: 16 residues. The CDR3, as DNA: TGTGCCAGTAGTAGTGAACAGGGGATCATGAACACTGAAGCTTTCTTT. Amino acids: CASSSEQGIMNTEAFF.

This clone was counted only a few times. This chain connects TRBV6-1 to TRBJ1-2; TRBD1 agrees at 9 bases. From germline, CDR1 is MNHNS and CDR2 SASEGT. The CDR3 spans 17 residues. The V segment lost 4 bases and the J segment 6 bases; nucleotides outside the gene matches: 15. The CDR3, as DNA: TGTGCCAGCAGTGGGTCCTTATCCGGGACAGGGAAGGATGGCTACACCTTC. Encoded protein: CASSGSLSGTGKDGYTF.

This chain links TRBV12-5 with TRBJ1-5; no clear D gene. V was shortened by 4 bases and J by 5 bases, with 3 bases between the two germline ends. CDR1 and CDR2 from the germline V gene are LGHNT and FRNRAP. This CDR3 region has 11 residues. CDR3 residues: CASGSHQPQHF. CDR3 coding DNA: TGTGCTAGTGGTTCCCATCAGCCCCAGCATTTT.